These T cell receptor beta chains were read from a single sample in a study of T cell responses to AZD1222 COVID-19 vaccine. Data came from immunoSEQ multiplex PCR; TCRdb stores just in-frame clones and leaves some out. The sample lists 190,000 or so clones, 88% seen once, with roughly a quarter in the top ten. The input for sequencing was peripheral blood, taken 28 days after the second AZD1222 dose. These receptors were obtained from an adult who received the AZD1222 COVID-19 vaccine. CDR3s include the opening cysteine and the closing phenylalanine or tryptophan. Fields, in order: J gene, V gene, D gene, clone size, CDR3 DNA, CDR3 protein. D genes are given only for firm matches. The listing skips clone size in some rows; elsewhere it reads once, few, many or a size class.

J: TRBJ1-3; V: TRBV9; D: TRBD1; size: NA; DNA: TGTGCCAGCAGCCCGCCGGGACAGGCCTCTGGAAACACCATATATTTT; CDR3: CASSPPGQASGNTIYF
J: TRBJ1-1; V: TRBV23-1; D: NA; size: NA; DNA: TGCGCCAGCAGTCAATCGGGGGACATCCGTGAAGCTTTCTTT; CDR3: CASSQSGDIREAFF
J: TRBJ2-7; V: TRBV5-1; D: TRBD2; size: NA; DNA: TGCGCCAGCAGACAGAGCGGGACCGGCAACGAGCAGTACTTC; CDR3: CASRQSGTGNEQYF
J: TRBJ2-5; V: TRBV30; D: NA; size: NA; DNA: TGTGCCTGGAGTTCGCGGGAAACCCAAGAGACCCAGTACTTC; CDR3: CAWSSRETQETQYF
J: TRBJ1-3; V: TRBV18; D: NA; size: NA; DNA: TGTGCCAGCTCACCAAGGCAACGATTCTCTGGAAACACCATATATTTT; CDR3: CASSPRQRFSGNTIYF
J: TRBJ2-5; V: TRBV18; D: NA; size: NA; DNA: TGTGCCAGCTCACCAAATTCCGGGACCAAGGAGACCCAGTACTTC; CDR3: CASSPNSGTKETQYF
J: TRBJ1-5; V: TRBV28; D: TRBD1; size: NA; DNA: TGTGCCAGCAGTTTACCTGGGGACAGGGGGAATCAGCCCCAGCATTTT; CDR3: CASSLPGDRGNQPQHF
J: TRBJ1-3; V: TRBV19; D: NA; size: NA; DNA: TGTGCCAGTAGTATCCGGGGTGGTGGAAACACCATATATTTT; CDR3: CASSIRGGGNTIYF
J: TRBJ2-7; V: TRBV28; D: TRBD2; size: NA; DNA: TGTGCCAGCGGACTGGGGAGGGGCGAGCAGTACTTC; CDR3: CASGLGRGEQYF
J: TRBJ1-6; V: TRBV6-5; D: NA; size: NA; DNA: TGTGCCAGCAGAAGGGCCTATAATTCACCCCTCCACTTT; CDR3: CASRRAYNSPLHF
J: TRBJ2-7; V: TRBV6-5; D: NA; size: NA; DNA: TGTGCCAGCAGCCCCCGCGCGTCCTCCTACGAGCAGTACTTC; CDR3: CASSPRASSYEQYF
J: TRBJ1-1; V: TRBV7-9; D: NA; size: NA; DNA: TGTGCCAGCAGCTCAGGGGTTACTGAAGCTTTCTTT; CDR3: CASSSGVTEAFF
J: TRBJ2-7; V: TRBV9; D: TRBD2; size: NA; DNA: TGTGCCAGCAGCCCCCCGGGGGGCTCCTACGAGCAGTACTTC; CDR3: CASSPPGGSYEQYF
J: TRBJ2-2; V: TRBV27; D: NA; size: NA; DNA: TGTGCCAGCAAGGACACCGGGGAGCTGTTTTTT; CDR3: CASKDTGELFF
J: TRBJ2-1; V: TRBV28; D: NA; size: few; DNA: TGTGCCAGCAGTGTAGCGGGACAGTACAATGAGCAGTTCTTC; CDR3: CASSVAGQYNEQFF
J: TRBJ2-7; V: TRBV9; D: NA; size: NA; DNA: TGTGCCAGCAACGCAGGGGCAGGTGAGCAGTACTTC; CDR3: CASNAGAGEQYF
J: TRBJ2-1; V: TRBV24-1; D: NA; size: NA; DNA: TGTGCCGTCCGGGACACCTACAATGAGCAGTTCTTC; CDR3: CAVRDTYNEQFF
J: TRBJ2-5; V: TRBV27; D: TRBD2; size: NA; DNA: TGTGCCAGCAGCCCTCTCACTAGCGGGAAGAAAGAGACCCAGTACTTC; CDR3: CASSPLTSGKKETQYF
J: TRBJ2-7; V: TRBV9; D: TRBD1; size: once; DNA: TGTGCCAGCAGCCTCGGACAGGGGTACGAGCAGTACTTC; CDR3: CASSLGQGYEQYF
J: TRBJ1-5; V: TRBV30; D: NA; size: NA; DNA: TGTGCCTGGAGTGTACCGGGACGCCAAAAGGGGCCCCAGCATTTT; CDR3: CAWSVPGRQKGPQHF
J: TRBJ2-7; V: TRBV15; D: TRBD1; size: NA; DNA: TGTGCCACCAGCAGAGCCGGGACAGGGATCCACGAGCAGTACTTC; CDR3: CATSRAGTGIHEQYF
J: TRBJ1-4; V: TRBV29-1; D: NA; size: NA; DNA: TGCAGCGTCGAAAGGGGGAGCGGGAATGAAAAACTGTTTTTT; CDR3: CSVERGSGNEKLFF
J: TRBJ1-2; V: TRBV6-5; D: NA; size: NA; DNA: TGTGCCAGCAGCCAGGACGGGAACTATGGCTACACCTTC; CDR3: CASSQDGNYGYTF
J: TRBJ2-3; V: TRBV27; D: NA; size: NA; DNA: TGTGCCAGCAGTTTTGGGAACACAGATACGCAGTATTTT; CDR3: CASSFGNTDTQYF
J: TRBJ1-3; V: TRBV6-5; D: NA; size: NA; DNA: TGTGCCAGCAGTTCAACTACAGGGCTCTCTGGAAACACCATATATTTT; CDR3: CASSSTTGLSGNTIYF
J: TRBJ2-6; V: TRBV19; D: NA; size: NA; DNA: TGTGCCAGTAGCCTGGGAGCCTCTGGGGCCAACGTCCTGACTTTC; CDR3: CASSLGASGANVLTF
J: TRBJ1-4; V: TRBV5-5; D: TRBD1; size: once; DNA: TGTGCCAGCAGTCCCGGGACAGATAATGAAAAACTGTTTTTT; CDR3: CASSPGTDNEKLFF
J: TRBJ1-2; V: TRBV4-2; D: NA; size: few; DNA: TGTGCCAGCAGCCAAGATCTGGGGGGTGTGGGAGGTGGCTACACCTTC; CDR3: CASSQDLGGVGGGYTF
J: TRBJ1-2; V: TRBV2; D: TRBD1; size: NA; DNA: TGTGCCAGCAGTGACTACAGGGGAGGTGGCTACACCTTC; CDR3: CASSDYRGGGYTF
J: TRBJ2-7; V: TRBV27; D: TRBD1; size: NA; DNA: TGTGCCAGCAGTTTTTCGGGACAGCGTCCCTCCTACGAGCAGTACTTC; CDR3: CASSFSGQRPSYEQYF
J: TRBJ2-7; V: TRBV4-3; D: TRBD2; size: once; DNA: TGCGCCAGCAGCCTCGGACTAGCGGGAGTCAACGAGCAGTACTTC; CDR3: CASSLGLAGVNEQYF
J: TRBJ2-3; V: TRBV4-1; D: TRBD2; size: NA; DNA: TGCGCCAGCAGCCAGGCGGTGCTAGCGGGCCCAGATACGCAGTATTTT; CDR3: CASSQAVLAGPDTQYF
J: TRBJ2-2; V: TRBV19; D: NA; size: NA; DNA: TGTGCCAGTAGTATTTCGGGCGGGGAGCTGTTTTTT; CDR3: CASSISGGELFF
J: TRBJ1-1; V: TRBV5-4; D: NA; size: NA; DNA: TGTGCCAGCAGCTTGGGACAGCGGCAAGAAGCTTTCTTT; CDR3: CASSLGQRQEAFF
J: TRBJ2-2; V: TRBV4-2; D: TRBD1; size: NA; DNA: TGTGCCAGCAGCCAATCTGACAGGGGGGGAAATAGCGGGGAGCTGTTTTTT; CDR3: CASSQSDRGGNSGELFF
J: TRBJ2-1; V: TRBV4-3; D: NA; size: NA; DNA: TGCGCCAGCAGCCTAACACAGGGAAACTACAATGAGCAGTTCTTC; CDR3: CASSLTQGNYNEQFF
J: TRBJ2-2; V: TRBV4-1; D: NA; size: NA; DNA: TGCGCCAGCAGCCAAGAGACCGGGGAGCTGTTTTTT; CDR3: CASSQETGELFF
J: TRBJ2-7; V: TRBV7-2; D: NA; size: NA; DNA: TGTGCCAGCAGCTTAGTACTAGCCCTAGGGTACGAGCAGTACTTC; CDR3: CASSLVLALGYEQYF
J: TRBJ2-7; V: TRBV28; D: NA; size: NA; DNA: TGTGCCAGCAGTTTATCCGGAGGCAGGAGCTCCTACGAGCAGTACTTC; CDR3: CASSLSGGRSSYEQYF
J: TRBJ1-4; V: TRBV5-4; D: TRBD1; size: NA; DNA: TGTGCCAGCAGCAGCCGGGACAGGGGAGTGGAAAAACTGTTTTTT; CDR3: CASSSRDRGVEKLFF